The present TCR beta chain was sequenced within a study of patients and donors after allogeneic stem cell transplantation. Germline values: CDR1 MNHEY, CDR2 SVGAGI. The CDR3 is made up of 14 amino acids. Trimming took 8 bases from V and 5 from J; bases not matched to a gene: 7. TCRdb used MiXCR to reprocess the RT-PCR reads, holding one entry per CDR3 protein. In the table there are more than 55,000 distinct CDR3 sequences, less than 15% of which are singletons. The TCR was taken from a human donor who was either an allogeneic HSCT recipient or a stem cell or donor lymphocyte infusion donor (not recorded which). It is not recorded whose cells these are; they may come from a transplant donor. The sample consisted of blood, either unsorted or a sorted T cell fraction (not recorded which). The rearrangement links TRBV6-5 to TRBJ1-4, with 8 positions matching TRBD1. The CDR3 region is CASGYRGGNEKLFF. In DNA form, the CDR3 reads TGTGCCAGCGGCTACAGGGGGGGAAATGAAAAACTGTTTTTT.